The 3 T cell receptor beta chains presented below share a single source sample, sequenced in a study of shared clonotypes between healthy human individuals. The assay was immunoSEQ multiplex PCR, and TCRdb's table has in-frame clones only and misses some. Of approximately 2.5 million clones in the sample, 90% to 95% were seen once. Sequences were obtained from naive CD4+ T cells from PBMCs. Regarding subset: CD45RA+ positively selected. Source of these receptors: a man between 18 and 29 years old in good health. Some clones in this sample may be carry-over from other donors' samples.

V gene TRBV5-1 combines with J gene TRBJ2-3; no clear D gene. The V end lost 2 bases, the J end lost 3 bases, and 13 bases lay between the germline ends. The CDR3 is 15 residues long. Germline V lookup: CDR1 SGHRS, CDR2 YFSETQ. The CDR3 protein is CASSLSPVGTDTQYF. The CDR3 DNA reads as TGCGCCAGCAGCTTATCTCCTGTCGGGACAGATACGCAGTATTTT.

The V gene is TRBV5-1, the J gene TRBJ2-7; D is tentatively TRBD1 or TRBD2 (7 bases each). CDR1 and CDR2 (germline): SGHRS, YFSETQ. The CDR3 length is 15 residues. The V end was cut by 3 bases, the J end by 3 bases, with 16 bases between. The CDR3 DNA sequence: TGCGCCAGCAGCTCGAACAGGGGCGGGAGCTACGAGCAGTACTTC. This translates into CASSSNRGGSYEQYF.

This clone was detected only a few times. The chain recombines TRBV19 with TRBJ2-2; D unclear. Trimming left V 3 bases short and J 4 bases short, with 12 bases between. The germline V gene encodes CDR1 LNHDA and CDR2 SQIVND (reference sequence). The CDR3 has 15 residues. The CDR3: CASSIWFDPTGELFF. In DNA form, the CDR3 reads TGTGCCAGTAGTATTTGGTTTGATCCCACCGGGGAGCTGTTTTTT.